This T cell receptor beta chain is from a study of CD8 T cells in Susac syndrome. This CDR3 contains 16 residues. V dropped 2 bases and J dropped 0 bases, with 14 bases sitting between them. CDR1 and CDR2 from the germline V gene are SQVTM and ANQGSEA. The multiple sclerosis control group consisted of treatment-naive patients whose relapsing-remitting disease, which was either stable or active, fulfilled revised McDonald criteria. Negative isolation yielded the CD8+ and CD4+ T cells, while FACS enriched the TEMRA cells. With random hexamers, reverse transcription was performed on about 0.5 to 1 ug of RNA. Multiplex PCR with immunoSEQ amplified the TCR beta CDR3 across 54 Vbeta and 13 Jbeta. TCRdb reprocessed the immunoSEQ multiplex PCR reads via MiXCR and lists one record per CDR3 protein. The sample contains 170,000 or so distinct CDR3 sequences, roughly 96% of which appear only once.

This clonotype was sampled from a human donor with multiple sclerosis. The V and J genes are TRBV29-1 and TRBJ2-1; D remains unclear. The sequencing input was CD8+ T cells from PBMCs. The CDR3, as DNA: TGCAGCGTTGAAATATCGTGGCAGGACTCCTACAATGAGCAGTTCTTC. Translation gives CSVEISWQDSYNEQFF.